Presented here are 12 T cell receptor beta chains from one specimen sequenced in a study of patients and donors after allogeneic stem cell transplantation. TCRdb re-called the RT-PCR reads through MiXCR, storing one row per CDR3 protein. The table includes around 31,000 distinct CDR3 sequences, 6.8% detected once. Material: blood, either unsorted or a sorted T cell fraction (not recorded which). The origin of the receptors is a human donor who was either an allogeneic HSCT recipient or a stem cell or donor lymphocyte infusion donor (not recorded which). It is not recorded whose cells these are; they may come from a transplant donor.

In its sample, this clonotype was seen a few times. V usage is TRBV20-1 and J usage is TRBJ2-7; 7 positions match TRBD1. V was clipped by 5 bases and J by 2 bases; unmatched bases: 15. CDR3 length equals 16 residues. CDR1 DFQATT and CDR2 SNEGSKA come from the germline V gene (reference sequence). CDR3 sequence reads: CSAPRTGRVGTYEQYF. CDR3 in DNA: TGCAGTGCTCCTCGGACAGGTAGAGTCGGGACCTACGAGCAGTACTTC.

Of note for this clonotype: A much larger clonotype is one base distant, so this may be a read error. The V call is TRBV10-3, the J call TRBJ2-7; 7 positions agree with TRBD2. The germline V gene has CDR1 ENHRY and CDR2 SYGVKD. The CDR3 has 18 amino acids. V dropped 10 bases and J dropped 0; count of bases not matched to a gene: 21. The CDR3 DNA follows: TGTGCCACCAGCGGGGCGGGACGTAAACACAATAGCTCCTACGAGCAGTACTTC. Translation: CATSGAGRKHNSSYEQYF.

This clonotype has ten or more counts. The gene calls are TRBV20-1 and TRBJ2-5; TRBD2 is a possible D gene (7 bases). The CDR3 loop spans 15 amino acids. From germline, CDR1 is DFQATT and CDR2 SNEGSKA (reference sequence). V was cut by 5 bases and J by 2 bases, with 18 bases left in between. The CDR3 DNA sequence: TGCAGTGCTGCACCAAGGGGGGGGAGACAAGAGACCCAGTACTTC. Encoded protein: CSAAPRGGRQETQYF.

This clonotype was detected ten times or more. Mismatch with germline at one junction end may stem from a read error. The gene calls are TRBV10-2 and TRBJ1-1, with D maybe TRBD1 (5 bases). This CDR3 spans 16 amino acids. Germline V lookup: CDR1 WSHSY, CDR2 SAAADI. The CDR3 DNA reads as TGCGCCAGCAGTGAGTCTTGGGGACCGTGGAACGCTGAAGCTTTCTTT. Protein sequence: CASSESWGPWNAEAFF.

There are a few counts of this clonotype. The chain carries TRBV7-2 and TRBJ2-1; 10 bases fit TRBD2. From germline, CDR1 is SGHTA and CDR2 FQGNSA. The length of the CDR3 is 15 residues. The V gene end was trimmed by 2 bases and the J gene end by 7 bases; junction bases not matched to a gene: 5. This CDR3 reads CASSLLAGVRNEQFF. CDR3 bases: TGTGCCAGCAGCTTACTAGCGGGAGTGCGTAATGAGCAGTTCTTC.

This clonotype was counted between two and nine times. The chain carries TRBV7-9 and TRBJ2-5; 9 bases agree with TRBD1. J lost 5 bases, V lost 5 bases, and 6 bases had no gene match. This CDR3 is 14 amino acids long. CDR1 and CDR2 (germline): SEHNR, FQNEAQ (reference sequence). The CDR3 DNA reads TGTGCCAGCAGCACAACAGGGGGCAAGGAGACCCAGTACTTC. Translation gives CASSTTGGKETQYF.

This clonotype was counted at least ten times. The chain combines TRBV5-1 with TRBJ2-3; weak D call: TRBD2 (5 bases). The germline V and J ends were trimmed by 1 base and 3 bases, with 12 bases remaining between them. Germline CDR1 reads SGHRS; CDR2 reads YFSETQ. The CDR3 covers 15 residues. For the CDR3, the DNA is TGCGCCAGCAGCTTGTTAGGAGGAGAGACAGATACGCAGTATTTT. Its protein is CASSLLGGETDTQYF.

This clonotype was observed at least ten times. The CDR3 protein is CASSLDSQAGHETQYF. The CDR3 DNA is TGTGCCAGCAGCTTAGATTCCCAGGCAGGGCATGAGACCCAGTACTTC. The chain joins TRBV11-3 to TRBJ2-5, with D possibly being TRBD1 (5 bases). V lost 0 bases, J lost 5 bases, and 16 bases lay in between. This CDR3 has 16 amino acids. Germline V gives CDR1 SGHNT, CDR2 YENEEA.

This chain joins TRBV4-3 and TRBJ2-1; 9 nucleotides agree with TRBD2. This CDR3 is built from 14 residues. Germline lookup yields CDR1 LGHNA and CDR2 YSLEER. V trimming: 3 bases; J trimming: 9 bases; junction bases outside the gene matches: 6. CDR3 DNA sequence: TGCGCCAGCAGCCACCCGGGACTAGCACCTGAGCAGTTCTTC. Amino acids: CASSHPGLAPEQFF.

This clonotype appeared a few times. The rearrangement uses TRBV28 and TRBJ2-5, with a weak D call TRBD1 (6 bases). V lost 8 bases, J lost 5 bases, and 18 bases lay in between. The CDR3 is 14 residues long. CDR1 is MDHEN and CDR2 is SYDVKM in the germline V gene. The CDR3 reads CASQLQGPPETQYF. CDR3 nucleotide sequence: TGTGCCAGCCAATTACAGGGTCCCCCGGAGACCCAGTACTTC.

This clonotype was seen repeatedly, ten times or more. The J gene is TRBJ2-7, the V gene TRBV10-2, with D tentatively TRBD1 (7 bases). V lost 6 bases and J lost 2, with 14 bases in between. Germline CDR1 is WSHSY and CDR2 is SAAADI. The CDR3 is made up of 14 amino acids. As DNA, the CDR3 is TGCGCCAGCAGGGGGGGACAGATACCCTACGAGCAGTACTTC. Residues: CASRGGQIPYEQYF.

This clonotype was observed many times. DNA for the CDR3: TGTGCCAGCAGTGTCAATCGTGGACAGGGGGTAAACACCATATATTTT. This sequence encodes CASSVNRGQGVNTIYF. The chain employs TRBV6-5 and TRBJ1-3, with 10 bases fitting TRBD1. V was clipped by 5 bases and J by 6 bases; unmatched bases: 10. This CDR3 comprises 16 residues. CDR1 is MNHEY, CDR2 SVGAGI, per germline.